Below are 11 T cell receptor beta chains sequenced from a single sample in a study of T cells in women clearing cervical HPV infection. Sequencing used immunoSEQ multiplex PCR; TCRdb keeps in-frame clones, though not all of them. The table lists around 22,000 clones. What was sequenced was blood buffy coat. The receptor source for this set is a woman aged 18 to 75 with a cervical HPV16 infection that either progressed to CIN3+ or cleared (not recorded which).

With regard to this clone: One junction end disagrees with the germline gene, perhaps due to a read error. Coverage ceases 3 residues before the CDR3 finishes, and the germline J gene fills in the end. The V and J genes are TRBV11-2 and TRBJ1-6, with 8 bases that match TRBD1. The germline V gene has CDR1 SGHAT and CDR2 FQNNGV. CDR3 length: 15 residues. CDR3 DNA, as far as it was read: TGTGCCAGCAGCCTAGACACAGGGGGGGTTTCACCC. It codes for CASSLDTGGVSP. The CDR3 in full is CASSLDTGGVSPLHF.

In the case of this clone: The DNA ends 3 residues before the CDR3 does, and the rest of the CDR3 is filled in from the germline J gene. This chain links TRBV15 with TRBJ2-7, with a weak D call TRBD1 (6 bases). The germline V and J ends were trimmed by 1 base and 1 base, with 8 bases remaining between them. CDR3 length: 14 residues. Germline CDR1 is LNHNV and CDR2 is YYDKDF (reference sequence). The DNA read from the CDR3 is TGTGCCACCAGCAGAGCAAGGGGGTCCTACGAG. It translates to CATSRARGSYE. The full CDR3 protein reads CATSRARGSYEQYF. The full variable domain, in which reference TRBV15 and TRBJ2-7 provide the parts outside the CDR3, is DAMVIQNPRYQVTQFGKPVTLSCSQTLNHNVMYWYQQKSSQAPKLLFHYYDKDFNNEADTPDNFQSRRPNTSFCFLDIRSPGLGDTAMYLCATSRARGSYEQYFGPGTRLTVT.

Of note for this clone: From the germline J gene comes the end of the CDR3, since the read stops 3 residues before it. The rearrangement links TRBV7-2 to TRBJ2-7; 10 positions agree with TRBD1. The CDR3 is 15 amino acids. V lost 4 bases to trimming and J lost 3 bases; unmatched junction nucleotides: 6. Germline CDR1 and CDR2: SGHTA and FQGNSA. The CDR3 is CASSSGTGDFYEQYF. The covered CDR3 bases are TGTGCCAGCAGCTCGGGGACAGGGGATTTCTACGAG.

This clone is classed as medium-sized by frequency. The missing CDR3 end, 3 residues past where the read stops, is filled in from the germline J gene. This chain uses TRBV7-2 with TRBJ1-2; 9 nucleotides match TRBD1. This CDR3 is built from 13 residues. Germline CDR1 is SGHTA and CDR2 is FQGNSA. CDR3 protein: CASSIDRGKGYTF. The sequenced CDR3 bases are TGTGCCAGCAGCATCGACAGGGGGAAAGGC.

As concerns this clone: Sequencing ends 3 residues short of the CDR3 end; the germline J gene provides the rest. This chain uses TRBV5-1 with TRBJ2-5, with D maybe TRBD1 (7 bases). This CDR3 has 14 amino acids. Trimming pared 4 bases from V and 1 base from J, leaving 11 bases between. Germline CDR1 reads SGHRS; CDR2 reads YFSETQ. The sequenced part of the CDR3 DNA is TGCGCCAGCAGCGCGGGACAGCTCCAAGAGACC. As protein: CASSAGQLQET. The full-length CDR3 reads as CASSAGQLQETQYF.

As for this clone: The read ends 3 residues shy of where the CDR3 ends; the end is completed using the germline J gene. V and J are TRBV5-1 and TRBJ2-3; 7 positions match TRBD1. Germline CDR1 SGHRS, CDR2 YFSETQ. The CDR3 runs 17 residues. V gave up 4 bases and J gave up 1 base; unmatched junction bases: 12. This CDR3 reads CASSTPGQSLGTDTQYF. The CDR3 bases that were read are TGCGCCAGCAGCACACCGGGACAGAGCCTAGGCACAGATACG. The whole variable domain, filled in from reference TRBV5-1 and TRBJ2-3, reads KAGVTQTPRYLIKTRGQQVTLSCSPISGHRSVSWYQQTPGQGLQFLFEYFSETQRNKGNFPGRFSGRQFSNSRSEMNVSTLELGDSALYLCASSTPGQSLGTDTQYFGPGTRLTVL.

Details on this clone: The CDR3 extends 3 residues past the end of the read, so its final part is completed from the germline J gene. The chain employs TRBV19 and TRBJ1-1; the match to TRBD1 covers 8 bases. V shed 10 bases, J shed 0 bases, and the junction held 4 bases outside the gene matches. The CDR3 extends over 13 amino acids. Per germline, CDR1 LNHDA and CDR2 SQIVND (reference sequence). Partial CDR3 DNA: TGTGCCACCGCGGACAGGGTGAACACTGAA. Protein product: CATADRVNTE. From start to end, the CDR3 is CATADRVNTEAFF.

On this clone: The sequence runs out 3 residues before the end of the CDR3; the remainder is reconstructed from the germline J gene. The gene calls are TRBV19 and TRBJ1-4; the D gene is possibly TRBD1 (6 bases). The germline V gene has CDR1 LNHDA and CDR2 SQIVND (reference sequence). The CDR3 sequence is 14 residues long. Trimming stripped 7 bases from V and 7 bases from J, with 16 bases between. The sequenced CDR3 bases are TGTGCCAGTACAGGGGACGGTGGAAGTGAAAAA. It specifies CASTGDGGSEK. The whole CDR3 sequence reads CASTGDGGSEKLFF.

Concerning this clone itself: The CDR3 extends 3 residues past the end of the read, so its final part is completed from the germline J gene. This chain links TRBV20-1 with TRBJ1-5, with D unclear. This CDR3 is 12 amino acids long. The germline gives CDR1 DFQATT, CDR2 SNEGSKA (reference sequence). V was trimmed by 5 bases and J by 3 bases, leaving 8 bases between them. The CDR3 bases that were read are TGCAGTGCTTCAGGATACAATCAGCCC. This codes for CSASGYNQP. The CDR3 in its entirety is CSASGYNQPQHF.

On this clone itself: The sequence runs out 3 residues before the end of the CDR3; the remainder is reconstructed from the germline J gene. The chain has TRBV18 and TRBJ2-1, with 15 bases that match TRBD2. Per germline, CDR1 KGHSH and CDR2 LQKENI. The CDR3 consists of 17 residues. Trimming at V came to 6 bases and at J to 7 bases, leaving 10 bases not matched to a gene. The covered CDR3 bases are TGTGCCAGCTCTCGAGAGGGACTAGCGGGAGGTCGGAATGAG. This translates into CASSREGLAGGRNE. The CDR3 reads in full as CASSREGLAGGRNEQFF.

Worth noting for this clone: The missing CDR3 end, 3 residues past where the read stops, is filled in from the germline J gene. The V gene is TRBV7-8, the J gene TRBJ2-1; no clear D. In germline, CDR1 is SGHVS, CDR2 FQNEAQ. Trimming shortened V by 3 bases and J by 4 bases, and 10 bases separated the two germline ends. There are 14 residues in the CDR3. CDR3 sequence: CASSFRSSYNEQFF. Incomplete CDR3 DNA: TGTGCCAGCAGCTTTCGCAGTTCGTACAATGAG.